Below are 8 T cell receptor beta chains sequenced from a single sample in a study of T-cell memory formation after mild COVID-19. TCRdb reprocessed the 5' RACE reads with MiXCR, giving one entry per CDR3 protein. The sample includes some 120,000 distinct CDR3 sequences, approximately 6.3% of them seen just once. The sample taken for sequencing was PBMCs or a T cell subset sorted from them (not recorded which). These receptors all stem from an adult woman who had mild COVID-19 (a few samples of this study predate the infection). Cell type and time point are not known.

With regard to this clonotype: Mismatch with germline at one junction end may stem from a read error. The V gene is TRBV20-1, the J gene TRBJ1-6, with D tentatively TRBD1 (6 bases). CDR3 length: 15 residues. CDR1 is DFQATT, CDR2 SNEGSKA, per germline (reference sequence). CDR3 sequence: CCARATGLDNSPLHF. As DNA, the CDR3 is TGCTGTGCTAGAGCTACAGGGCTGGACAATTCACCCCTCCACTTT.

Many counts were recorded for this clonotype. Here the CDR3 DNA reads TGTGCCAGCAGCTTAAACGGGGGGCAATCGGTCGATGGCTACACCTTC. This gives the protein CASSLNGGQSVDGYTF. The genes are TRBV7-2 and TRBJ1-2, with TRBD1 as a possible D gene (6 bases). From germline, CDR1 is SGHTA and CDR2 FQGNSA. The CDR3 covers 16 residues. Trimming removed 2 bases from V and 6 bases from J, with 19 bases in between.

This clonotype has ten or more counts. This chain uses TRBV20-1 with TRBJ2-7, with 7 bases matching TRBD1. The CDR3 spans 12 residues. Trimming cost V 5 bases and J 3 bases; bases outside gene matches: 4. CDR1 is DFQATT, CDR2 SNEGSKA, per germline (reference sequence). The CDR3 spells CSAARDSYEQYF. CDR3 DNA: TGCAGTGCTGCCCGGGACAGCTACGAGCAGTACTTC.

The table lists this clonotype with many counts. This CDR3 reads CASSYSRSAGNTEAFF. The CDR3 nucleotides read TGTGCCAGCAGTTACTCGAGGAGCGCAGGGAACACTGAAGCTTTCTTT. The chain is built from TRBV6-6 and TRBJ1-1; D call uncertain. The germline V gene encodes CDR1 MNHNY and CDR2 SVGAGI (reference sequence). The germline V and J ends were trimmed by 0 bases and 1 base, with 12 bases remaining between them. The CDR3 length is 16 residues.

The chain has TRBV20-1 and TRBJ1-1; D gene ambiguous. Germline CDR1 is DFQATT and CDR2 is SNEGSKA (reference sequence). The V and J ends lost 1 base and 0 bases respectively, with 18 bases between them. The CDR3 totals 17 residues. CDR3 in amino acids: CSARAVDGRILNTEAFF. The DNA for the CDR3 is TGCAGTGCTAGAGCGGTCGACGGACGGATCCTGAACACTGAAGCTTTCTTT.

There are a few counts of this clonotype. The chain links TRBV7-9 to TRBJ2-1, with 11 bases lining up with TRBD2. The CDR3 consists of 15 residues. CDR1 is SEHNR and CDR2 is FQNEAQ in the germline V gene (reference sequence). V gave up 5 bases and J gave up 6 bases; unmatched junction bases: 6. The CDR3 DNA reads as TGTGCCAGCAGCCCACTAGCGGGAGTTCGCAATGAGCAGTTCTTC. Its translation: CASSPLAGVRNEQFF.

This chain uses TRBV6-2 or TRBV6-3 with TRBJ2-7, with D possibly being TRBD2 (5 bases). Trimming shortened V by 0 bases and J by 2 bases, and 14 bases separated the two germline ends. CDR1 is MNHEY, CDR2 SVGEGT, per germline. The CDR3 has 16 amino acids. CDR3 sequence: CASSYSPRRNTYEQYF. CDR3 DNA sequence: TGTGCCAGCAGTTACTCCCCGAGGAGGAACACCTACGAGCAGTACTTC.

This sequence joins TRBV14 and TRBJ2-7; D may correspond to TRBD1 or TRBD2 (6 bases each). CDR3 length: 15 amino acids. V lost 4 bases and J 2 bases, leaving 15 bases between the germline ends. Germline V gene lookup returns CDR1 SGHDN and CDR2 FVKESK. CDR3 amino acids: CASSPHGGRPYEQYF. The CDR3 DNA is TGTGCCAGCAGCCCCCATGGGGGGCGTCCCTACGAGCAGTACTTC.